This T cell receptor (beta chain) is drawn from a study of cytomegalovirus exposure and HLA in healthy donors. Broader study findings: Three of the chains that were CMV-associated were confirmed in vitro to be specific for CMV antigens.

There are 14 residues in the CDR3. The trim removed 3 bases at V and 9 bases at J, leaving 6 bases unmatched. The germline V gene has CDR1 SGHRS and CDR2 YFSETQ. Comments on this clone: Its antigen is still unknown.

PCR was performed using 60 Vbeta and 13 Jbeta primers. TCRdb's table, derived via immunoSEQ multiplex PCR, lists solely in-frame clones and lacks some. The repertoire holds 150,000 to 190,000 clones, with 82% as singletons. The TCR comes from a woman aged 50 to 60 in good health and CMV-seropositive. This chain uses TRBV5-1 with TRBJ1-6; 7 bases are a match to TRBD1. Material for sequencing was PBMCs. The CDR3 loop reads CASSSGQSASPLHF. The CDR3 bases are TGCGCCAGCAGCTCGGGACAGTCGGCTTCACCCCTCCACTTT.